The present TCR beta chain was sequenced within a study of radiotherapy plus CTLA-4 blockade in lung cancer. V shed 6 bases and J shed 6 bases, with 11 bases lying between them. The CDR3 length is 12 residues. Produced via immunoSEQ multiplex PCR; TCRdb's table is partial and in-frame only. There are 24,000 or so clones in the sample; 65% to 85% occur only once, and 3.6% lies in the top ten. The starting material was peripheral blood, obtained from a patient treated with radiotherapy plus ipilimumab. This receptor was obtained from a human donor with non-small cell lung cancer who had stable disease on radiotherapy plus ipilimumab. The rearrangement links TRBV6-7 to TRBJ1-2; D possibly corresponds to TRBD1 (5 bases). TRBV6-7 is flagged as an ORF with uncertain function. In DNA form, the CDR3 reads TGTGCCAGCAGATCCTCGGGGGATGGCTACACCTTC. Amino acid sequence: CASRSSGDGYTF.